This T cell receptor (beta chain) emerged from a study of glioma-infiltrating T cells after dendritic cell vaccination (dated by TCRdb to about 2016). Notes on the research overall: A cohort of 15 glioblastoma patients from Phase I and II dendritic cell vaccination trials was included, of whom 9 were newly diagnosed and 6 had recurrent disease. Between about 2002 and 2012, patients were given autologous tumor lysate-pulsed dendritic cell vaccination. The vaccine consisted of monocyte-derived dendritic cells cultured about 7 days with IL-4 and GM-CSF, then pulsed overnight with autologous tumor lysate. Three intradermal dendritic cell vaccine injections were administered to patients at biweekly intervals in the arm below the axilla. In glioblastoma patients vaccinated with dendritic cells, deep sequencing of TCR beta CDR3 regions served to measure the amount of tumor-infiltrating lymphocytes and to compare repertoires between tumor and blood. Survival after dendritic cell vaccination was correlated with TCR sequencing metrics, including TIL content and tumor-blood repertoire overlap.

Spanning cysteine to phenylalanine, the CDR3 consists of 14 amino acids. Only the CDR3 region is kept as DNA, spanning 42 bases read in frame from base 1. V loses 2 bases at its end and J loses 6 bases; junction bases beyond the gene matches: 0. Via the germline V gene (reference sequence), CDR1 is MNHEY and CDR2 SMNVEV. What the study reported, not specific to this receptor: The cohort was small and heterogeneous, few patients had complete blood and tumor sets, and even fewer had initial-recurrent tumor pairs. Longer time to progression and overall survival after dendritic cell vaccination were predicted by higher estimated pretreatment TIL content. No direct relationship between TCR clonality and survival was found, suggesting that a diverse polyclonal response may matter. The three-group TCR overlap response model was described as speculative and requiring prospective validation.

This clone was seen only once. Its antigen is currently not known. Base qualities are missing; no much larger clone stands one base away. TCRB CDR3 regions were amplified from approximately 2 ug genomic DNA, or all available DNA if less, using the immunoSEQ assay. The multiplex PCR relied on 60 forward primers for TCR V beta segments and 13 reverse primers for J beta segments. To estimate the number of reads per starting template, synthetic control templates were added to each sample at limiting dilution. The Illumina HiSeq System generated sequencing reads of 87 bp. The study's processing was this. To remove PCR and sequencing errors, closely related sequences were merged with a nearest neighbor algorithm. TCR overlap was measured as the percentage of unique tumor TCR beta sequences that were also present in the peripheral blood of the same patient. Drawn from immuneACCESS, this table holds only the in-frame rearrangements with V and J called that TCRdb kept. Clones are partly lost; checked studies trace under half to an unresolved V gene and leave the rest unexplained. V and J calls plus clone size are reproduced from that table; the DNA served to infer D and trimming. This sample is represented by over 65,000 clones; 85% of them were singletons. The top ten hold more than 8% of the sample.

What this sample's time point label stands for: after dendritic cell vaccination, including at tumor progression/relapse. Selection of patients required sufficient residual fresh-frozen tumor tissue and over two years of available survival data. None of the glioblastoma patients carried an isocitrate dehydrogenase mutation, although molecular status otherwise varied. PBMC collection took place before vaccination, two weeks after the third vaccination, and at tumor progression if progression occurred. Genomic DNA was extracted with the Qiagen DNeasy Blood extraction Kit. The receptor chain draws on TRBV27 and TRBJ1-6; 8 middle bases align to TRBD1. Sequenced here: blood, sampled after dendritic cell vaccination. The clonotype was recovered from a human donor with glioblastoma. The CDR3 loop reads CASSLTGGNSPLHF. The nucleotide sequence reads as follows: TGTGCCAGCAGTTTAACAGGGGGTAATTCACCCCTCCACTTT.